Below are 27 T cell receptor beta chains sequenced from a single sample in a study of shared clonotypes between healthy human individuals. Assay used: immunoSEQ multiplex PCR; TCRdb lists only in-frame clones, some missing. The sample records about 2 million clones, approximately 95% being singletons. Naive CD8 isolation took CD45RO-negative cells positively selected for CCR7 and excluded terminally differentiated effector memory CD45RA+ cells. Specimen: naive CD8+ T cells sorted from blood. These receptor sequences come from a man younger than 35 in good health.

Remarks on this clone: Other DNA sequences from this sample encode an identical CDR3 as well. CDR3 DNA sequence: TGTGCCAGCAGCTTGGGGGCAGGGGGCAACTATGGCTACACCTTC. This sequence encodes CASSLGAGGNYGYTF. The V call is TRBV5-6, the J call TRBJ1-2; 8 nucleotides line up with TRBD1. The V gene end was trimmed by 0 bases and the J gene end by 2 bases; junction bases not matched to a gene: 3. CDR3 length equals 15 residues. Germline V CDR1 and CDR2: SGHDT, YYEEEE.

This chain connects TRBV7-6 to TRBJ1-1; no reliable D call. Trimming took off 2 bases at V and 7 bases at J, with 8 bases between the two ends. The CDR3 has 12 amino acids. Germline V CDR1 and CDR2: SGHVS, FNYEAQ. In DNA, the CDR3 is TGTGCCAGCAGCTTAAACGGGAATGAAGCTTTCTTT. It codes for CASSLNGNEAFF.

The gene calls are TRBV4-3 and TRBJ1-4, with 7 bases aligning to TRBD1. Trimming removed 2 bases from V and 1 base from J; junction bases left unmatched: 1. The germline CDR1 and CDR2 sequences are LGHNA and YSLEER. CDR3 length: 15 residues. The CDR3 here is CASSQRDRTNEKLFF. The CDR3 DNA reads TGCGCCAGCAGCCAACGGGACAGAACTAATGAAAAACTGTTTTTT.

The chain has TRBV2 and TRBJ2-7; TRBD2 is a possible D gene (5 bases). The CDR3 consists of 13 residues. Germline CDR1 SNHLY, CDR2 FYNNEI. Trimming left V 2 bases short and J 5 bases short, with 10 bases between. CDR3 region: CASSELADDEQYF. The CDR3 DNA sequence: TGTGCCAGCAGTGAACTAGCTGATGACGAGCAGTACTTC.

V gene TRBV7-9 combines with J gene TRBJ2-2; 8 bases are shared with TRBD2. Germline assignment: CDR1 SEHNR and CDR2 FQNEAQ (reference sequence). The CDR3 has 19 residues. V gave up 0 bases and J gave up 6 bases; unmatched junction bases: 15. The CDR3, as DNA: TGTGCCAGCAGCTTAGCGCCATCAAGGAGCGGGAGTTTGGCCGGGGAGCTGTTTTTT. Protein sequence: CASSLAPSRSGSLAGELFF.

The CDR3 reads CASSQGEGNEQFF. In nucleotides, the CDR3 is TGTGCCAGCAGCCAAGGAGAGGGGAATGAGCAGTTCTTC. The chain couples TRBV14 to TRBJ2-1; tentatively, D is TRBD1 or TRBD2 (5 bases each). The length of the CDR3 is 13 residues. Trimming took off 1 base at V and 7 bases at J, with 8 bases between the two ends. Germline CDR1 reads SGHDN; CDR2 reads FVKESK.

The V call is TRBV13, the J call TRBJ2-1, with 8 bases matching TRBD2. J lost 2 bases, V lost 5 bases, and 5 bases had no gene match. This CDR3 contains 15 residues. Per the germline V gene, CDR1 is PRHDT and CDR2 is FYEKMQ (reference sequence). Here the CDR3 reads CASSPPTSAYNEQFF. The CDR3 coding sequence is TGTGCCAGCAGCCCACCGACTAGCGCCTACAATGAGCAGTTCTTC.

The rearrangement links TRBV29-1 to TRBJ2-5; a weak D match, TRBD2 (5 bases). The CDR3 extends over 12 amino acids. The V and J ends lost 3 bases and 1 base respectively, with 6 bases between them. Germline-derived CDR1 and CDR2 are SQVTM and ANQGSEA. The CDR3 region is CSVDGVQETQYF. DNA for the CDR3: TGCAGCGTTGACGGGGTCCAAGAGACCCAGTACTTC.

This clone was seen only a few times. The rearrangement uses TRBV5-4 and TRBJ1-2, with 10 bases aligning to TRBD1. CDR3 length: 18 amino acids. V dropped 4 bases and J dropped 3; count of bases not matched to a gene: 15. Germline V gene sequence: CDR1 SGHNT, CDR2 YYREEE (reference sequence). The CDR3 coding sequence is TGTGCCAGCAGCCTAGACCTTGGGACAGGGGATAAGGACTATGGCTACACCTTC. Protein product: CASSLDLGTGDKDYGYTF. Full variable domain (remainder filled in from reference TRBV5-4 and TRBJ1-2): ETGVTQSPTHLIKTRGQQVTLRCSSQSGHNTVSWYQQALGQGPQFIFQYYREEENGRGNFPPRFSGLQFPNYSSELNVNALELDDSALYLCASSLDLGTGDKDYGYTFGSGTRLTVV.

V gene TRBV4-3 combines with J gene TRBJ2-1, with 10 positions matching TRBD2. Unmatched junction bases numbered 7, after V lost 1 base and J lost 4 bases. The CDR3 extends over 17 amino acids. Per the germline V gene, CDR1 is LGHNA and CDR2 is YSLEER. Here the CDR3 reads CASSQAGELAGYNEQFF. CDR3 bases: TGCGCCAGCAGCCAAGCGGGGGAACTAGCGGGGTACAATGAGCAGTTCTTC.

The chain has TRBV6-5 and TRBJ2-2; tentatively, D is TRBD2 (5 bases). The CDR3 sequence is 13 residues long. The germline V and J ends were trimmed by 8 bases and 4 bases, with 11 bases remaining between them. The germline V gene encodes CDR1 MNHEY and CDR2 SVGAGI. The CDR3 protein is CASLRRTTGELFF. DNA of the CDR3: TGTGCCAGCCTTAGGAGGACCACCGGGGAGCTGTTTTTT.

This clone was recorded once. J is TRBJ2-7 and V is TRBV7-6; D may be TRBD2 (6 bases). CDR1 and CDR2 from the germline V gene are SGHVS and FNYEAQ. The germline V and J ends were trimmed by 4 bases and 0 bases, with 13 bases remaining between them. The CDR3 consists of 15 residues. For the CDR3, the DNA is TGTGCCAGCAGCTCCCTGGCGGGGAGCTCCTACGAGCAGTACTTC. It codes for CASSSLAGSSYEQYF.

In its sample, this clone was seen once. V usage is TRBV5-4 and J usage is TRBJ2-7; possibly TRBD1 for D (6 bases). This CDR3 contains 12 residues. Germline CDR1 SGHNT, CDR2 YYREEE (reference sequence). Trimming stripped 4 bases from V and 5 bases from J, with 10 bases between. Here the CDR3 DNA reads TGTGCCAGCAGCGGGGGCGGAAACGAGCAGTACTTC. It codes for CASSGGGNEQYF.

The rearrangement uses TRBV15 and TRBJ2-7, with D uncertain. From germline, CDR1 is LNHNV and CDR2 YYDKDF (reference sequence). This CDR3 comprises 16 residues. V dropped 5 bases and J dropped 3 bases, with 20 bases sitting between them. In DNA, the CDR3 is TGTGCCACCAGCGCCAACCTGGACCCTAAGGGCTACGAGCAGTACTTC. It yields the protein CATSANLDPKGYEQYF.

CDR3 coding DNA: TGTGCCTGGGGGACAGGCACCTCCGCCGAAGCTTTCTTT. It specifies CAWGTGTSAEAFF. The rearrangement links TRBV30 to TRBJ1-1; 8 bases fit TRBD1. Germline V CDR1 and CDR2: GTSNPN, SVGIG (reference sequence). With V trimmed by 5 bases and J by 8 bases, 10 bases remained unmatched. This CDR3 comprises 13 residues. The full variable domain, with the rest looked up from reference TRBV30 and TRBJ1-1, is SQTIHQWPATLVQPVGSPLSLECTVEGTSNPNLYWYRQAAGRGLQLLFYSVGIGQISSEVPQNLSASRPQDRQFILSSKKLLLSDSGFYLCAWGTGTSAEAFFGQGTRLTVV.

The V call is TRBV27, the J call TRBJ2-7; the D gene is possibly TRBD2 (6 bases). Trimming removed 2 bases at V and 6 bases at J, with 11 bases between. This CDR3 contains 13 residues. The germline CDR1 and CDR2 sequences are MNHEY and SMNVEV (reference sequence). CDR3 sequence reads: CASSLPGVSEQYF. The CDR3 nucleotides read TGTGCCAGCAGTTTACCGGGAGTAAGCGAGCAGTACTTC.

V gene TRBV7-9 combines with J gene TRBJ2-1, with 11 bases matching TRBD2. The CDR3 is 14 residues long. CDR1 is SEHNR, CDR2 FQNEAQ, per germline (reference sequence). After removal of 2 bases from V and 9 bases from J, the junction contained 3 bases not matched to a gene. The CDR3: CASSLTSGSSEQFF. The CDR3 DNA reads TGTGCCAGCAGCTTAACTAGCGGGAGTTCTGAGCAGTTCTTC.

The gene calls are TRBV5-1 and TRBJ2-1; D might be TRBD2 (5 bases). Looked up from germline, CDR1 is SGHRS and CDR2 is YFSETQ. This CDR3 contains 14 residues. Trimming pared 2 bases from V and 6 bases from J, leaving 12 bases between. The DNA of the CDR3 is TGCGCCAGCAGCTTCCGAGGGTCCCTCAATGAGCAGTTCTTC. This encodes CASSFRGSLNEQFF.

This clone was counted a few times. The chain employs TRBV7-6 and TRBJ1-1; TRBD1 agrees at 9 bases. Looked up from germline, CDR1 is SGHVS and CDR2 is FNYEAQ. The CDR3 is made up of 16 amino acids. Trimming at V came to 0 bases and at J to 2 bases, leaving 4 bases not matched to a gene. The CDR3 nucleotides read TGTGCCAGCAGCTTAGCCCTGGGACAGGGCAACACTGAAGCTTTCTTT. This gives the protein CASSLALGQGNTEAFF.

J is TRBJ2-3 and V is TRBV2, with D hard to call. Trimming removed 7 bases at V and 1 base at J, with 15 bases between. Germline values: CDR1 SNHLY, CDR2 FYNNEI. The length of the CDR3 is 15 residues. The CDR3 loop is CASTGLEVGTDTQYF. The DNA of the CDR3 is TGTGCCAGCACCGGGTTAGAGGTGGGCACAGATACGCAGTATTTT. The variable domain in full, with the rest retrieved from reference TRBV2 and TRBJ2-3, is EPEVTQTPSHQVTQMGQEVILRCVPISNHLYFYWYRQILGQKVEFLVSFYNNEISEKSEIFDDQFSVERPDGSNFTLKIRSTKLEDSAMYFCASTGLEVGTDTQYFGPGTRLTVL.

The chain recombines TRBV4-1 with TRBJ1-1, with unresolved D. Trimming pared 0 bases from V and 14 bases from J, leaving 16 bases between. The CDR3 loop spans 13 amino acids. Looked up from germline, CDR1 is MGHRA and CDR2 is YSYEKL. The CDR3 nucleotides read TGCGCCAGCAGCCAAGATTTTGGAGGTGAGGGCTTCTTT. This translates into CASSQDFGGEGFF.

Comments on this clone: This sample includes further DNA sequences coding for the same CDR3. The chain recombines TRBV9 with TRBJ2-1, with 10 nucleotides matching TRBD2. V lost 3 bases and J lost 0; bases outside the gene matches: 0. The CDR3 spans 15 residues. CDR1 is SGDLS, CDR2 YYNGEE, per germline. The CDR3 here is CASSASGSSYNEQFF. CDR3 DNA: TGTGCCAGCAGCGCTAGCGGGAGCTCCTACAATGAGCAGTTCTTC.

Points on this clone: The same CDR3 also results from other DNA sequences found in this sample. V and J are TRBV7-6 and TRBJ2-5, with a weak D call TRBD2 (6 bases). The CDR3 extends over 14 amino acids. Trimming removed 1 base from V and 2 bases from J, with 8 bases in between. The germline V gene has CDR1 SGHVS and CDR2 FNYEAQ. The chain's CDR3 is CASSLVGGQETQYF. The CDR3 bases are TGTGCCAGCAGCTTAGTGGGGGGTCAAGAGACCCAGTACTTC.

The genes are TRBV5-1 and TRBJ2-3; TRBD2 matches 14 bases. The V gene end was trimmed by 7 bases and the J gene end by 4 bases; junction bases not matched to a gene: 5. The V gene's germline CDR1 is SGHRS and CDR2 YFSETQ. The length of the CDR3 is 15 residues. This CDR3 reads CASGTSGSRSDTQYF. The CDR3 nucleotides read TGCGCCAGCGGGACTAGCGGGAGTCGGTCAGATACGCAGTATTTT.

The chain carries TRBV4-2 and TRBJ2-7, with D maybe TRBD2 (6 bases). CDR3 size: 15 residues. Deletions cut 4 bases from V and 2 bases from J, with 15 bases between. From germline, CDR1 is LGHNA and CDR2 YNFKEQ. CDR3 residues: CASSPEAGFTYEQYF. In nucleotides, the CDR3 is TGTGCCAGCAGCCCCGAGGCGGGGTTTACCTACGAGCAGTACTTC.

CDR3 sequence: CASSVKYSTDTQYF. CDR3 coding DNA: TGTGCCAGCAGCGTGAAGTATAGCACAGATACGCAGTATTTT. The genes are TRBV9 and TRBJ2-3; no clear D. The V gene lost 2 bases and the J gene lost 0 bases, with 7 bases spanning the gap. The CDR3 spans 14 residues. The germline CDR1 and CDR2 sequences are SGDLS and YYNGEE.

The chain couples TRBV9 to TRBJ2-7; 7 positions agree with TRBD2. J gave up 2 bases and V 0 bases, and 5 bases lay outside the gene matches. CDR3 length: 15 amino acids. Germline assignment: CDR1 SGDLS and CDR2 YYNGEE. The CDR3: CASSVEVGGAYEQYF. The CDR3 DNA is TGTGCCAGCAGCGTAGAAGTTGGGGGGGCCTACGAGCAGTACTTC. The variable domain in full, completed from reference TRBV9 and TRBJ2-7, reads DSGVTQTPKHLITATGQRVTLRCSPRSGDLSVYWYQQSLDQGLQFLIQYYNGEERAKGNILERFSAQQFPDLHSELNLSSLELGDSALYFCASSVEVGGAYEQYFGPGTRLTVT.